Here is one TCR beta chain with its context. The antigen is undetermined. These data originate in a study of cytomegalovirus exposure and HLA in healthy donors. Study-level findings and limits: Among TCR sequences, most were rare, though some public TCRs appeared in many donors.

This PCR relied on a set of 60 Vbeta primers and 13 Jbeta primers. Here immunoSEQ multiplex PCR was the method, and the copy in TCRdb shows in-frame clones only, minus some. This sample has about 120,000 clones, with roughly 80% found just once. Germline V lookup: CDR1 SQVTM, CDR2 ANQGSEA. This CDR3 contains 15 residues. Trimming took 5 bases from V and 0 from J, leaving 15 bases between them. Material: PBMCs. The V and J genes are TRBV29-1 and TRBJ2-3; D remains ambiguous. The receptor's source is a young woman in good health and CMV-seropositive. CDR3 DNA: TGCAGCGTTCCCAAAGACGGGTCTAGCACAGATACGCAGTATTTT. Its protein is CSVPKDGSSTDTQYF.